This T cell receptor beta chain is drawn from a study of shared clonotypes between healthy human individuals. In the study overall: Each donor had three CD4 naive, three CD4 memory, two CD8 naive and one CD8 memory plate.

V gave up 2 bases and J gave up 2 bases; unmatched junction bases: 1. The germline gives CDR1 PRHDT, CDR2 FYEKMQ (reference sequence). The CDR3 contains 15 residues. Original processing notes: Without quality scores, immunoSEQ junctional reads could not be filtered like full-length reads. The data were produced by immunoSEQ multiplex PCR, yet TCRdb's version contains in-frame clones alone and is incomplete. V and J calls and clone size are as listed in that table; D and trimming were resolved from the DNA. The sample records millions of clones, 85% to 95% being singletons. Naive CD8 cells lacked CD45RO, underwent positive selection for CCR7 and left out terminally differentiated effector memory CD45RA+ cells.

The gene calls are TRBV13 and TRBJ2-7; TRBD2 matches at 12 bases. The sample consisted of naive CD8+ T cells sorted from blood. The receptor was isolated from a man younger than 35 in good health. CDR3 coding DNA: TGTGCCAGCAGCTTAAGGACTAGCGGGGCCTACGAGCAGTACTTC. Translating it yields CASSLRTSGAYEQYF.